These T cell receptor beta chains were read from a single sample in a study of beta chain features in type 1 diabetes. TCRdb keeps only in-frame clones here, not all; method: immunoSEQ multiplex PCR. Here the sample spans about 360,000 clones, 10% to 15% being singletons. The sample was naive CD4+ T cells from blood. The receptors originated from a young man in good health. Each CDR3 is given with its conserved first and last residue. The D gene is left open where the match is weak. Some rows have no size entry. The others give once, few or many, or a class for an expanded clone.

len | j_gene | v_gene | d_gene | abundance | CDR3nt | CDR3aa
14 | TRBJ2-5 | TRBV7-2 | NA | few | TGTGCCAGCAGCTTAGCTGGGGGGAGCGAGACCCAGTACTTC | CASSLAGGSETQYF
15 | TRBJ2-7 | TRBV5-4 | TRBD1 | NA | TGTGCCATTTCATTCCGGGACAGGGCTGCCTACGAGCAGTACTTC | CAISFRDRAAYEQYF
20 | TRBJ2-1 | TRBV4-2 | TRBD2 | NA | TGTGCCAGCAGTGGTTTAGGCGGACTAGCGGGATTTCTTTTCGAGAATGAGCAGTTCTTC | CASSGLGGLAGFLFENEQFF
16 | TRBJ1-4 | TRBV27 | NA | few | TGTGCCAGCAGTTCACCACATGGGACATCCGTGGAAAAACTGTTTTTT | CASSSPHGTSVEKLFF
11 | TRBJ2-3 | TRBV30 | NA | NA | TGTGCCTGGAGCTTAGCAGATACGCAGTATTTT | CAWSLADTQYF
18 | TRBJ2-1 | TRBV5-1 | NA | NA | TGCGCCAGCAGCTTGGCCACAGCGGAGAACCGACTTGACAATGAGCAGTTCTTC | CASSLATAENRLDNEQFF
15 | TRBJ2-5 | TRBV5-1 | TRBD1 | few | TGCGCCAGCAGCTTAAGGACAGGGCGTGAGAAGACCCAGTACTTC | CASSLRTGREKTQYF
13 | TRBJ2-5 | TRBV5-4 | NA | NA | TGTGCCAGCAGATGGAGCGTCCAAGAGACCCAGTACTTC | CASRWSVQETQYF
16 | TRBJ1-2 | TRBV14 | TRBD1 | few | TGTGCCAGCAGCCTGGGACAGGACGGGATGGACTATGGCTACACCTTC | CASSLGQDGMDYGYTF
13 | TRBJ1-2 | TRBV19 | NA | few | TGTGCCAGTAGCGGACTCCGGGCGGGTGGCTACACCTTC | CASSGLRAGGYTF
13 | TRBJ1-1 | TRBV27 | NA | NA | TGTGCCAGCAGTTTCGGAGGGTTAACTGAAGCTTTCTTT | CASSFGGLTEAFF
12 | TRBJ1-2 | TRBV30 | NA | few | TGTGCCTGGAGGCAGAACAGGGAGGGCTACACCTTC | CAWRQNREGYTF
14 | TRBJ2-1 | TRBV7-2 | NA | NA | TGTGCCAGCAGCCCAGGTTGGGGGCAAGTTGAGCAGTTCTTC | CASSPGWGQVEQFF
12 | TRBJ1-1 | TRBV30 | TRBD1 | NA | TGTGCCTGGAAAAGGACAGGCTTTCTTGCTTTCTTT | CAWKRTGFLAFF
13 | TRBJ2-5 | TRBV10-3 | TRBD2 | NA | TGTGCCATCGGGACTAGCGGGAGGGAGACCCAGTACTTC | CAIGTSGRETQYF
18 | TRBJ2-1 | TRBV4-2 | NA | NA | TGTGCCAGCAGCCGGGCGGGGGCCCGGATGAGCTCCTACAATGAGCAGTTCTTC | CASSRAGARMSSYNEQFF
17 | TRBJ1-2 | TRBV11-2 | NA | few | TGTGCCAGCAGCTCGGGAGGTGGCAGACCTGCTAACTATGGCTACACCTTC | CASSSGGGRPANYGYTF
13 | TRBJ1-1 | TRBV29-1 | TRBD1 | few | TGCAGCGTTGATAGGGGGCAGAGGACTGAAGCTTTCTTT | CSVDRGQRTEAFF
12 | TRBJ1-5 | TRBV29-1 | TRBD1 | NA | TGCAGCGTTGGGACAGGGTTTGAGCCCCAGCATTTT | CSVGTGFEPQHF
15 | TRBJ2-7 | TRBV30 | TRBD2 | NA | TGTGCCTGGAGTGTCCCTACTAGCGGGGGCTACGAGCAGTACTTC | CAWSVPTSGGYEQYF
13 | TRBJ1-1 | TRBV11-2 | TRBD1 | NA | TGTGCCAGCAGCCATACAGGGGACACTGAAGCTTTCTTT | CASSHTGDTEAFF
13 | TRBJ2-1 | TRBV7-9 | NA | NA | TGTGCCAGCAGCTCGACCGGACAGACTGAGCAGTTCTTC | CASSSTGQTEQFF